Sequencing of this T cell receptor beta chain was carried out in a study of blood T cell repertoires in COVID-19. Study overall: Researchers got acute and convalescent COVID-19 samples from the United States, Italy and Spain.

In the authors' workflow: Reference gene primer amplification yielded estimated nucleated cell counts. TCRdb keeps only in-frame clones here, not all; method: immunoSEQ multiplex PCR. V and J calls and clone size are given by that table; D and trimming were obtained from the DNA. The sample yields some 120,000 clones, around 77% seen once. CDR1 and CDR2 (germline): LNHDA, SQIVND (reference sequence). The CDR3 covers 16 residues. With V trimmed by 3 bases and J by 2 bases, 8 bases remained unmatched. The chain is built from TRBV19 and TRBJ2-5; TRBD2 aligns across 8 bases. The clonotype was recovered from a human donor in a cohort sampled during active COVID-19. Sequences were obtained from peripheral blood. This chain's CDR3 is CASSIGLAQDQETQYF. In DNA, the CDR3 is TGTGCCAGTAGTATCGGACTAGCCCAAGATCAAGAGACCCAGTACTTC. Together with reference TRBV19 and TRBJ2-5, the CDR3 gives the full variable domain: DGGITQSPKYLFRKEGQNVTLSCEQNLNHDAMYWYRQDPGQGLRLIYYSQIVNDFQKGDIAEGYSVSREKKESFPLTVTSAQKNPTAFYLCASSIGLAQDQETQYFGPGTRLLVL.